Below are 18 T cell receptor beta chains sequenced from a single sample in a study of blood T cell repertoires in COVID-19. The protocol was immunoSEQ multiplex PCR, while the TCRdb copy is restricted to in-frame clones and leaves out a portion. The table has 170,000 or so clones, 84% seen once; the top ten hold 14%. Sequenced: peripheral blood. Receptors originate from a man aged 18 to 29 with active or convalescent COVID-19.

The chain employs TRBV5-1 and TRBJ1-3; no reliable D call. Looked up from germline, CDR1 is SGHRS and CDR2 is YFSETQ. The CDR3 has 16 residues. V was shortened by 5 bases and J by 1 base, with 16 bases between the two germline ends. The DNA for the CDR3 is TGCGCCAGCAGGGACGAAGGGAGTCCGTCTGGAAACACCATATATTTT. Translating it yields CASRDEGSPSGNTIYF.

Written as DNA, the CDR3 is TGTGCCAGCAGCCATGCTAGCGGGAGTGACCACGAGCAGTACTTC. Its translation: CASSHASGSDHEQYF. The V gene is TRBV28, the J gene TRBJ2-7; 10 bases match TRBD2. This CDR3 region has 15 residues. The junction had 10 bases not matched to a gene; V was cut back by 6 bases and J by 5 bases. Germline V gene sequence: CDR1 MDHEN, CDR2 SYDVKM.

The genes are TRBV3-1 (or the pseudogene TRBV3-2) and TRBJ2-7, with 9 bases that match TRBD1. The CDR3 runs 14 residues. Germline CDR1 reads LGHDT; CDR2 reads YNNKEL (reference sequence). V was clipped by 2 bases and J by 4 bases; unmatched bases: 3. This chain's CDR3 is CASSQQDRGYEQYF. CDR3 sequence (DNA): TGTGCCAGCAGCCAACAGGACAGGGGATACGAGCAGTACTTC.

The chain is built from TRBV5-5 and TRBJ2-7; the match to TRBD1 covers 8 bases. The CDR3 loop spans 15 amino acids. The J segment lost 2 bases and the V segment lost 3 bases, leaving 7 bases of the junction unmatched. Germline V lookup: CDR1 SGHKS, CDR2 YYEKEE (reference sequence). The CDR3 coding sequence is TGTGCCAGCAGCTCCCTCGGGACAGGCCCCTACGAGCAGTACTTC. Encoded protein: CASSSLGTGPYEQYF.

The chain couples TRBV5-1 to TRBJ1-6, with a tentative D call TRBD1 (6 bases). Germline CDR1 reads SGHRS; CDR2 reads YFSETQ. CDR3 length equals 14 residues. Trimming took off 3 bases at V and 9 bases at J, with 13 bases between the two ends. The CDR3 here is CASSSGDTPSPLHF. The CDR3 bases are TGCGCCAGCAGCTCTGGGGACACTCCTTCACCCCTCCACTTT.

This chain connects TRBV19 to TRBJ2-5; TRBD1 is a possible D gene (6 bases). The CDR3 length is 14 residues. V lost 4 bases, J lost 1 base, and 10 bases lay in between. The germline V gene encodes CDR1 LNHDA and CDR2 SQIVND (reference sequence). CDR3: CASSRGHVQETQYF. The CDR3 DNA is TGTGCCAGTAGTAGGGGACATGTCCAAGAGACCCAGTACTTC. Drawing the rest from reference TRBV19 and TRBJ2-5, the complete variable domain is DGGITQSPKYLFRKEGQNVTLSCEQNLNHDAMYWYRQDPGQGLRLIYYSQIVNDFQKGDIAEGYSVSREKKESFPLTVTSAQKNPTAFYLCASSRGHVQETQYFGPGTRLLVL.

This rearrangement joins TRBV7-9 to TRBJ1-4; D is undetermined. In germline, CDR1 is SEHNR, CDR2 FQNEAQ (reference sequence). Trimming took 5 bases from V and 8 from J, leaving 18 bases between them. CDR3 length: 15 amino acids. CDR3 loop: CASSPRPGVEEKLFF. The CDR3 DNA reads TGTGCCAGCAGCCCACGGCCCGGAGTCGAAGAAAAACTGTTTTTT. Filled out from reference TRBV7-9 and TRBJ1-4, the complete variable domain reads DTGVSQNPRHKITKRGQNVTFRCDPISEHNRLYWYRQTLGQGPEFLTYFQNEAQLEKSRLLSDRFSAERPKGSFSTLEIQRTEQGDSAMYLCASSPRPGVEEKLFFGSGTQLSVL.

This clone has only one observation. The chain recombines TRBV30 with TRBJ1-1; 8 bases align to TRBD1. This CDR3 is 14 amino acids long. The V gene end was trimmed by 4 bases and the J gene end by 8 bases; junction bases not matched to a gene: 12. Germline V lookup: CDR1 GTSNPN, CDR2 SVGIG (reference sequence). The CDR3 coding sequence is TGTGCCTGGACCGGGGGCGGACAGGGCCAAGAAGCTTTCTTT. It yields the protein CAWTGGGQGQEAFF.

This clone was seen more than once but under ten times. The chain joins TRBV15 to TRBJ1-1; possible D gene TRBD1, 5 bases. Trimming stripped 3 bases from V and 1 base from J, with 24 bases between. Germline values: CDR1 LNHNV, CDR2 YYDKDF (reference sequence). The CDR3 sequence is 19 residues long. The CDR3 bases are TGTGCCACCAGCAGGGCAAGGGTGGACATTAGACTCAAGAACACTGAAGCTTTCTTT. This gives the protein CATSRARVDIRLKNTEAFF.

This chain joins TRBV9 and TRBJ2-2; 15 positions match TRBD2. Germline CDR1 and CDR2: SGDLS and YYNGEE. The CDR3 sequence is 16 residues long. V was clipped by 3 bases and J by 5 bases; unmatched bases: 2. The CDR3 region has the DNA TGTGCCAGCAGCGGGACTAGCGGGGGGGCAACCGGGGAGCTGTTTTTT. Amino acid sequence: CASSGTSGGATGELFF.

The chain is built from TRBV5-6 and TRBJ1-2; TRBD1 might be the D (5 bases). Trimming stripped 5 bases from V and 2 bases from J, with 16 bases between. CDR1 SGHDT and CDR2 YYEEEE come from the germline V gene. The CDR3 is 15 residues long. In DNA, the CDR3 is TGTGCCAGCAGGTGGGGGACGGGGGAGAACTATGGCTACACCTTC. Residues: CASRWGTGENYGYTF. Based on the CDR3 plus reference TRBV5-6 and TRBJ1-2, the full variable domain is DAGVTQSPTHLIKTRGQQVTLRCSPKSGHDTVSWYQQALGQGPQFIFQYYEEEERQRGNFPDRFSGHQFPNYSSELNVNALLLGDSALYLCASRWGTGENYGYTFGSGTRLTVV.

For the CDR3, the DNA is TGTGCCAGCAGCTCCACAGCCGTAGTCTCTGGAAACACCATATATTTT. Amino acid sequence: CASSSTAVVSGNTIYF. The chain is built from TRBV7-6 and TRBJ1-3; D unresolved. V gave up 4 bases and J gave up 0 bases, with 13 bases separating them. The CDR3 sequence is 16 residues long. CDR1 SGHVS and CDR2 FNYEAQ come from the germline V gene.

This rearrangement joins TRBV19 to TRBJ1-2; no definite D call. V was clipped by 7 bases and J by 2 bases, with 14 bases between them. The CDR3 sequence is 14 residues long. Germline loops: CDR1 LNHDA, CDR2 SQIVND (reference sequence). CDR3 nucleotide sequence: TGTGCCAGTACCGTCCGACGAGGGAACTATGGCTACACCTTC. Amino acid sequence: CASTVRRGNYGYTF.

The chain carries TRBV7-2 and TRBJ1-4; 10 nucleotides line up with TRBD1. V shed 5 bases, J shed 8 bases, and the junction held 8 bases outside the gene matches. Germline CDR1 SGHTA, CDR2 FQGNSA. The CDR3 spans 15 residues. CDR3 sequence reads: CASSINGQGGEKLFF. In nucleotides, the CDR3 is TGTGCCAGCAGCATAAATGGACAGGGGGGAGAAAAACTGTTTTTT.

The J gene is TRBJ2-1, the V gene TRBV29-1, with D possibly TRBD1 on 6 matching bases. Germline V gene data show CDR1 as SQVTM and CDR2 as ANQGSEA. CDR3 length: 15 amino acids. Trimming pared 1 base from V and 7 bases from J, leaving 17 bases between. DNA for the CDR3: TGCAGCGTTGAAGGTCGGGACATGAAGGGTAATGAGCAGTTCTTC. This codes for CSVEGRDMKGNEQFF.

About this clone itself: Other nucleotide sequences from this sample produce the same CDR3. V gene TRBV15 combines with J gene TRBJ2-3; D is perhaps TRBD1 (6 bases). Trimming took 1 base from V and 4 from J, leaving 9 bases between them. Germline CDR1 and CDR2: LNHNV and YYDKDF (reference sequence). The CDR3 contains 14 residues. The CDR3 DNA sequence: TGTGCCACCAGCAGAGTACAGGGTCCAGATACGCAGTATTTT. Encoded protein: CATSRVQGPDTQYF.

Here the CDR3 DNA reads TGTGCCAGAAAACAGGATGTGAACACTGAAGCTTTCTTT. As protein: CARKQDVNTEAFF. This sequence joins TRBV2 and TRBJ1-1; tentative D call: TRBD1 (5 bases). CDR3 length: 13 residues. Trimming cost V 9 bases and J 0 bases, with 11 bases left between them. CDR1 and CDR2 (germline): SNHLY, FYNNEI. The variable domain in full, with the rest retrieved from reference TRBV2 and TRBJ1-1, is EPEVTQTPSHQVTQMGQEVILRCVPISNHLYFYWYRQILGQKVEFLVSFYNNEISEKSEIFDDQFSVERPDGSNFTLKIRSTKLEDSAMYFCARKQDVNTEAFFGQGTRLTVV.

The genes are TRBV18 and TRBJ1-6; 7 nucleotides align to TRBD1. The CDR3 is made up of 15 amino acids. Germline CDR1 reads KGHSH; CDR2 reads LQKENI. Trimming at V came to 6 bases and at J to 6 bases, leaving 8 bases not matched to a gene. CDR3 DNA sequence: TGTGCCAGCTCGCCCGACAGGGTAGTTAATTCACCCCTCCACTTT. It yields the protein CASSPDRVVNSPLHF.